Detailed here is one TCR beta chain. CDR3 length: 16 residues. V dropped 3 bases and J dropped 2; count of bases not matched to a gene: 8. Germline V gene sequence: CDR1 SGHRS, CDR2 YFSETQ. The sample is drawn from a study of cytomegalovirus exposure and HLA in healthy donors. Study information: Unique TCRs numbering around 85 million, obtained from HLA-typed donors, made up an early data release. The study placed 70% to 90% of its 398 genotyped donors in the Caucasian-associated ancestry cluster.

It was with 60 Vbeta and 13 Jbeta primers that the PCR ran. Sequenced by immunoSEQ multiplex PCR; TCRdb stores in-frame clones only, minus some. The profile shows some 30,000 clones, around nine tenths of them singletons. The rearrangement uses TRBV5-1 and TRBJ1-1, with 9 nucleotides matching TRBD1. Sequencing was performed on PBMCs. The source is a boy younger than 18 in good health and CMV-seronegative. CDR3 nucleotides: TGCGCCAGCAGCTCCAAACCGGACAGGGGTAACACTGAAGCTTTCTTT. Its protein product is CASSSKPDRGNTEAFF. The full variable domain, its missing parts supplied by reference TRBV5-1 and TRBJ1-1, is KAGVTQTPRYLIKTRGQQVTLSCSPISGHRSVSWYQQTPGQGLQFLFEYFSETQRNKGNFPGRFSGRQFSNSRSEMNVSTLELGDSALYLCASSSKPDRGNTEAFFGQGTRLTVV.